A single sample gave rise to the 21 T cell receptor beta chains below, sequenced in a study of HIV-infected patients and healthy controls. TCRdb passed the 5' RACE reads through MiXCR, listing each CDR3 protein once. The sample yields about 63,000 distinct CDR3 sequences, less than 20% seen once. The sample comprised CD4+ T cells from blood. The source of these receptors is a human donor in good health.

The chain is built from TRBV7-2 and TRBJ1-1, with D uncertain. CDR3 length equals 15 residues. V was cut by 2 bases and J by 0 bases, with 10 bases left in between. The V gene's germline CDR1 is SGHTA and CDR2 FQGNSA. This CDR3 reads CASSLRRAMNTEAFF. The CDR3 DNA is TGTGCCAGCAGCTTACGGAGGGCGATGAACACTGAAGCTTTCTTT.

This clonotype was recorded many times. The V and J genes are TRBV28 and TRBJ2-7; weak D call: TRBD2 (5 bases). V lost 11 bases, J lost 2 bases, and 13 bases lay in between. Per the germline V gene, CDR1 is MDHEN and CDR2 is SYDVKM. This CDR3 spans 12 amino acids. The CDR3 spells CAARGLAYEQYF. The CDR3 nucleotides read TGTGCCGCCCGAGGGCTTGCCTACGAGCAGTACTTC.

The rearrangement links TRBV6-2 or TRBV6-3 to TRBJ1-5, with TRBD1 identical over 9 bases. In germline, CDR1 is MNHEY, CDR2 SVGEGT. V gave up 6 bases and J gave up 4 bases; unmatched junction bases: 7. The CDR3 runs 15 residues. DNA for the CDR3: TGTGCCAGCAGAAAGCCGGACAGGGGTAATCAGCCCCAGCATTTT. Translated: CASRKPDRGNQPQHF.

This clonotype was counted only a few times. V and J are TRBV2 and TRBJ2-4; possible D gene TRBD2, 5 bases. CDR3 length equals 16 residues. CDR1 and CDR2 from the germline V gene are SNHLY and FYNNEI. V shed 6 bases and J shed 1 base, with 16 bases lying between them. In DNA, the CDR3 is TGTGCCAGCAGCCTAGTATCGGGGTCGGCCAAAAACATTCAGTACTTC. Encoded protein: CASSLVSGSAKNIQYF.

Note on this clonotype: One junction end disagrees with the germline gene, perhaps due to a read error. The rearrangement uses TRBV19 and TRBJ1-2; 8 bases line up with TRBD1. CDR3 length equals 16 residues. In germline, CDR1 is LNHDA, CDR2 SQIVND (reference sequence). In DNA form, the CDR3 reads TGTGCCAGTAGTGTAACCGGGACAGGCCCTGTCTATGTCTACACCTTC. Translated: CASSVTGTGPVYVYTF. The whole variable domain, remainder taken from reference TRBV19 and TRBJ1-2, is DGGITQSPKYLFRKEGQNVTLSCEQNLNHDAMYWYRQDPGQGLRLIYYSQIVNDFQKGDIAEGYSVSREKKESFPLTVTSAQKNPTAFYLCASSVTGTGPVYVYTFGSGTRLTVV.

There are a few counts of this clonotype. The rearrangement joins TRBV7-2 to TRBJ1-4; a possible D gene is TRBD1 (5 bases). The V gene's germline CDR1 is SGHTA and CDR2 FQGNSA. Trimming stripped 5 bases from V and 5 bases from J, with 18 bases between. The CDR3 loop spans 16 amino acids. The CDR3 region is CASSRQTGSTNEKLFF. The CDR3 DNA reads TGTGCCAGCAGCCGACAGACGGGCAGCACGAATGAAAAACTGTTTTTT.

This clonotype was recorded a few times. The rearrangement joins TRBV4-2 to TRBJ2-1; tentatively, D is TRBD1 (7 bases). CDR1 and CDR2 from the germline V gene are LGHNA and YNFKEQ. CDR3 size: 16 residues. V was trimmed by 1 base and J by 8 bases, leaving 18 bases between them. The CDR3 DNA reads TGTGCCAGCAGCCAAGGGAACTCAGGGGGAGGCGATGAGCAGTTCTTC. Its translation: CASSQGNSGGGDEQFF.

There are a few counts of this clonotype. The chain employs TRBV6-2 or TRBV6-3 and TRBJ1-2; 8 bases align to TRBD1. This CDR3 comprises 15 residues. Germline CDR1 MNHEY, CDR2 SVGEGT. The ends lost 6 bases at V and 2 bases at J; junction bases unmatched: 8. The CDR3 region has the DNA TGTGCCAGCAGGAGACAGGGGAGTTCCAACTATGGCTACACCTTC. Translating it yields CASRRQGSSNYGYTF.

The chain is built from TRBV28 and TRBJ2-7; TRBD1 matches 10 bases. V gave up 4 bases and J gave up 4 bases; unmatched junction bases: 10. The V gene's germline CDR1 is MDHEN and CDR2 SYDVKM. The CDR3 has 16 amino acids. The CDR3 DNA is TGTGCCAGCAGTTCGAGACAGGGGGCGAGACCTTACGAGCAGTACTTC. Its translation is CASSSRQGARPYEQYF.

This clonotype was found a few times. CDR3 region: CASSYDPATQYF. The CDR3 nucleotides are TGTGCCAGCAGCTATGACCCCGCGACCCAGTACTTC. The chain links TRBV6-2 or TRBV6-3 to TRBJ2-5; the D is unclear. The CDR3 consists of 12 residues. Germline V gene sequence: CDR1 MNHEY, CDR2 SVGEGT. The V gene lost 6 bases and the J gene lost 7 bases, with 12 bases spanning the gap.

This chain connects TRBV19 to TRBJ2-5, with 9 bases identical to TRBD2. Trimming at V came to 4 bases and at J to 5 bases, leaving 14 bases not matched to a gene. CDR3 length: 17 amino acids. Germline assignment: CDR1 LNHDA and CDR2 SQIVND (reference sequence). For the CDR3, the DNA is TGTGCCAGTAGTAGGGGACCTAGCGGGACCCTGCCGGAGACCCAGTACTTC. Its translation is CASSRGPSGTLPETQYF.

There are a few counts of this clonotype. The CDR3 protein is CATSRKRTGDGDIQYF. For the CDR3, the DNA is TGTGCCACCAGCAGGAAGCGGACAGGCGACGGAGACATTCAGTACTTC. The chain employs TRBV15 and TRBJ2-4; TRBD1 agrees at 7 bases. With V trimmed by 3 bases and J by 8 bases, 13 bases remained unmatched. There are 16 residues in the CDR3. Per germline, CDR1 LNHNV and CDR2 YYDKDF (reference sequence).

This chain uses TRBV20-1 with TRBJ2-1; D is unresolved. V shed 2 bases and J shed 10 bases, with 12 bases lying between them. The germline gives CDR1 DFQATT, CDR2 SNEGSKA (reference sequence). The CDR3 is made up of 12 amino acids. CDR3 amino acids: CSARKSPGEQFF. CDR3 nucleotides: TGCAGTGCTAGAAAATCCCCCGGGGAGCAGTTCTTC.

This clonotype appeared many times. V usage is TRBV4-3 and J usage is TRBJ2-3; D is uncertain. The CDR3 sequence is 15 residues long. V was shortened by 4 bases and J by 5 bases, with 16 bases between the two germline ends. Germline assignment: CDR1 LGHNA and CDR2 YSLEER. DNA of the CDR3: TGCGCCAGCAGCCTGACTTCGACGGGTGGAGATACGCAGTATTTT. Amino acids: CASSLTSTGGDTQYF.

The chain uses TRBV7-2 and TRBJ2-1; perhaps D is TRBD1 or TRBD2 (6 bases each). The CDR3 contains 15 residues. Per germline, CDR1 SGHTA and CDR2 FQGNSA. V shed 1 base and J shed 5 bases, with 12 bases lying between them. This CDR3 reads CASSLEGGGHNEQFF. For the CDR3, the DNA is TGTGCCAGCAGCTTAGAGGGGGGAGGCCACAATGAGCAGTTCTTC.

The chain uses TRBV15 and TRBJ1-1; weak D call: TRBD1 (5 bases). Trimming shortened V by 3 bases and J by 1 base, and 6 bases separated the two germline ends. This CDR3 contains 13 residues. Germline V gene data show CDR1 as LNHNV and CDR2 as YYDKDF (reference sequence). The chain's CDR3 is CATSSQGNTEAFF. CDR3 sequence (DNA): TGTGCCACCAGCAGTCAGGGGAACACTGAAGCTTTCTTT.

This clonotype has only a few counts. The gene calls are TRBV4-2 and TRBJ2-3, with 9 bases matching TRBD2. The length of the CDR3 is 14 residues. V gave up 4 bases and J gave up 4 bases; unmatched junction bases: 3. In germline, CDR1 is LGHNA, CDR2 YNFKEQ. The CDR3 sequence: CASSRASGADTQYF. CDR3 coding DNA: TGTGCCAGCAGCCGGGCTAGCGGGGCAGATACGCAGTATTTT.

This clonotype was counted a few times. CDR3 DNA: TGTGCCAGCAGCCCGATCCCTCATAGAAACACAGATACGCAGTATTTT. Its protein product is CASSPIPHRNTDTQYF. The V call is TRBV7-2, the J call TRBJ2-3, with unresolved D. Germline assignment: CDR1 SGHTA and CDR2 FQGNSA. CDR3 length equals 16 residues. Deletions cut 5 bases from V and 2 bases from J, with 17 bases between.

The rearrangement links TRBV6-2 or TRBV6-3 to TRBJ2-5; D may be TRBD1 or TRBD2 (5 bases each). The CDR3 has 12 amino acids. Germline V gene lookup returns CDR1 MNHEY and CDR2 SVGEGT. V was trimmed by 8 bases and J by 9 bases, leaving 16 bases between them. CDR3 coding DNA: TGTGCCAGCCGCGGGCCAAGGGGATCCCAGTACTTC. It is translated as CASRGPRGSQYF.

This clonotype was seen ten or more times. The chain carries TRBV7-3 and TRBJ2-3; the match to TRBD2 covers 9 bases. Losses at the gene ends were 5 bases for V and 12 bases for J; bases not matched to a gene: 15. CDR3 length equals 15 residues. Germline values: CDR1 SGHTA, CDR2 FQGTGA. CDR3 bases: TGTGCCAGCAGCCCCGGGGCGGGGGGGCAAAGTTCTCAGTATTTT. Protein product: CASSPGAGGQSSQYF.

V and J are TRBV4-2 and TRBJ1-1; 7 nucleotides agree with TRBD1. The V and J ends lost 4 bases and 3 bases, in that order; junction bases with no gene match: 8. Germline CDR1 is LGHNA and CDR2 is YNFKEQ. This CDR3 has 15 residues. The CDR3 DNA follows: TGTGCCAGCAGCCTAAAACCGACAGGGCACACTGAAGCTTTCTTT. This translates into CASSLKPTGHTEAFF.